Included here is one TCR beta chain sequence, with context. No cognate antigen has been identified for it. No clone much larger than this one lies a single base away; base qualities are absent. The method was 5' RACE. Sequencing was carried out with an Illumina HiSeq 2500. A second PCR of about 7 to 12 cycles was run with a J-beta primer mix and a sample-barcoded 5' primer. A unique molecular identifier was introduced onto each TCR beta cDNA molecule by a template-switch 5' adaptor carrying 12 random nucleotides. Each sample yielded at least 2.5 million CDR3-containing paired-end reads. First-strand cDNA synthesis was performed from all RNA using the Mint cDNA synthesis kit, with priming by a TRBC-specific oligonucleotide. After uracil-DNA glycosylase treatment, a first 18-cycle PCR used universal primers M1SS and BC2_uni_R on all cDNA. Per the original workflow: For normalization, 1 million high-quality reads, each with a distinct molecular identifier, were randomly selected from each sample. Reads sharing molecular identifiers were discarded rather than binned into consensus sequences. MiTCR, with a Q25 quality threshold and the strictest error-elimination algorithm, was used for CDR3 identification, clonotype clustering and error correction. A nonparametric unseen species model with Euler transformation was used to estimate a lower bound on total TCR beta diversity. TCRdb itself trimmed the public reads at Q25 with fastp, ran MiXCR and retained productive beta chains. Here each entry gathers all rows of one CDR3 protein and keeps the most common genes and DNA. TCRdb assigned the V and J calls; the authors' analysis was not used. A total of around 820,000 distinct CDR3 sequences appear in this sample, roughly 25% of them only once. 3.7% of the sample goes to the ten largest clones.

The data stem from a study of blood T cells in healthy people across ages (dated by TCRdb to the mid-2010s). For the wider study: In model experiments, template switching captured roughly one uniquely barcoded TCR beta cDNA molecule for every two T cells. Using the same blood draw, the study looked at two additional independent replicas of 1 million unique cDNA reads for two donors, one aged 18 to 30 and the other aged 80 or older. The donors were split into four age groups: young (average roughly 15 years), middle-aged (39), aged (approximately 60) and long-lived (under 90). Age-related changes in TCR beta repertoire diversity were measured in the study by deep sequencing normalized with unique cDNA molecular identifiers. Study-level results and caveats: Observed TCR beta diversity per million T cells fell roughly linearly with age, and a significant reduction was already apparent by age roughly 41. Observed TCR beta diversity correlated strongly with the percentage of naive T cells measured by flow cytometry. Estimates of total diversity based on one million sequenced T cells were regarded as lower bounds and as underestimates. The long-lived group showed more naive CD4+ T cells, fewer expanded clones and increased TCR diversity than the aged group, suggesting age selection. Bulk unsorted PBMC profiling prevented conclusive comparison of naive and antigen-experienced compartments. The CMV infection status of donors was not known, potentially confounding age-related changes in expanded clonotypes.

The donors were a few dozen Caucasian individuals from Russia, aged about 6 to 95 years, who were systemically healthy. Around 10 milliliters of peripheral blood were drawn from each donor into EDTA-treated Vacutainer tubes. Ficoll-Paque density-gradient centrifugation was used to isolate PBMCs, with at least 6.5 million obtained per sample. Trizol reagent was used to extract total RNA from the PBMCs, yielding at least 6 micrograms per sample. For every donor, an aliquot of PBMCs went through flow cytometry to measure the percentages of naive CD45RAhigh/CD27high T cells. From the cysteine up to the phenylalanine, the CDR3 has a length of 12 residues. The only DNA kept is the CDR3, 36 bases in frame from the first base. The germline V and J ends show losses of 5 bases and 11 bases respectively, and no gene match explains 8 bases of the junction. The germline V gene yields SGHTA for CDR1 and FQGNSA for CDR2.

This sample also belongs to another study, concerning T cells of mothers and their children. As the second publication notes: Nine systemically healthy Caucasian individuals, comprising three mothers and their six children, were included as donors. cDNA synthesis used all of the extracted RNA, with approximately 1.4 ug of RNA in each 15 ul reaction. In the second PCR, the M1S primer added sample barcodes and 2-4 random nucleotides. More than 9.5 million TCR beta CDR3 reads were obtained from each mother, and about 3 million reads were obtained from each child. Thymic selection shapes the output of TCR recombination in a similar way in related and unrelated pairs, and inherited differences have a minor effect. Normalized repertoire overlap was always found to be slightly, but never significantly, higher in related mother-child pairs than in unrelated mother-child pairs. With a sensitivity of about 100 clones per million clonotypes, no persistent microchimeric T cell clones were detected. In the study, deep NGS was used to compare the TCR beta repertoires of mothers and children, and features distinguishing related mother-child pairs from unrelated individuals were sought. The mean age was roughly 36 +/- 4 years for the mothers and approximately 11 +/- 4 years for the children. After adapter ligation was performed with NEBNext reagents, the libraries were sequenced on an Illumina HiSeq 2000 with 100+100 nt paired-end reads. To prevent cross-contamination, the mother and child libraries were prepared one month apart and sequenced in separate runs. For each donor, somewhere between about 500,000 and 2,300,000 distinct TCR beta clonotypes were identified. Naive TCR beta clonotypes were estimated from low-frequency clonotypes matched to each donor's FACS-determined naive share, without sorting.

The source of this sequence is a boy aged 5 to 17 in good health. The chain is made from TRBV7-2 and TRBJ1-1, with TRBD1 identical over 7 junction bases. Sequenced input: blood. The nucleotides are TGTGCCAGCAGCGTCAACAGGGGAGGGGCTTTCTTT. This codes for CASSVNRGGAFF. Where the CDR3 stops, the reference TRBV7-2 and TRBJ1-1 genes take over; the full variable domain is GAGVSQSPSNKVTEKGKDVELRCDPISGHTALYWYRQSLGQGLEFLIYFQGNSAPDKSGLPSDRFSAERTGGSVSTLTIQRTQQEDSAVYLCASSVNRGGAFFGQGTRLTVV.